These 6 T cell receptor beta chains originate from one sample sequenced in a study of T cells in Graves' hyperthyroidism and ophthalmopathy (dated by TCRdb to between 2017 and 2020). Library generation was performed with multiplex PCR. The instrument was an Illumina HiSeq 2000. TCR beta CDR3 regions were amplified from RNA transcripts. The first round of RT-PCR for the TCR CDR3 was performed with the HTBI primer set and the Qiagen OneStep RT-PCR kit. The public reads were quality trimmed at Q25 with fastp and then assembled into clones with MiXCR by TCRdb, keeping productive beta chains. Rows matching on CDR3 protein sequence are summarized as one entry with the most common DNA and genes. The sample records under 450,000 distinct CDR3 sequences, roughly 14% of which are singletons. The ten top clones hold approximately 14% of the sample. Source material: blood. All receptors derive from a young woman with Graves' hyperthyroidism.

This clonotype was seen repeatedly, ten times or more. In DNA, the CDR3 is TGTGCCAGCAGTTTAAAATCACCCCTCCACTTT. This translates into CASSLKSPLHF. The chain links TRBV28 to TRBJ1-6, with unresolved D. Trimming took off 2 bases at V and 10 bases at J, with 3 bases between the two ends. CDR1 and CDR2 (germline): MDHEN, SYDVKM. The CDR3 runs to 11 residues.

There are a few counts of this clonotype. This rearrangement joins TRBV28 to TRBJ1-3; no clear D. The CDR3 extends over 12 amino acids. Germline CDR1 reads MDHEN; CDR2 reads SYDVKM. Trimming left V 6 bases short and J 4 bases short, with 7 bases between. The chain's CDR3 is CASRKRGNTIYF. CDR3 bases: TGTGCCAGCAGAAAAAGAGGAAACACCATATATTTT.

The rearrangement links TRBV19 to TRBJ1-2, with unresolved D. CDR3 length: 13 residues. V was cut by 3 bases and J by 1 base, with 6 bases left in between. CDR1 is LNHDA and CDR2 is SQIVND in the germline V gene (reference sequence). The CDR3 sequence is CASSMDGNYGYTF. The CDR3 region has the DNA TGTGCCAGTAGTATGGACGGTAACTATGGCTACACCTTC.

This clonotype was counted many times. The rearrangement uses TRBV12-3 or TRBV12-4 and TRBJ2-1, with TRBD2 as a possible D gene (6 bases). Deletions cut 4 bases from V and 0 bases from J, with 16 bases between. This CDR3 spans 17 amino acids. This chain's CDR3 is CASSSTPWGGSYNEQFF. For the CDR3, the DNA is TGTGCCAGCAGTTCCACCCCCTGGGGAGGCTCCTACAATGAGCAGTTCTTC.

This clonotype has ten or more counts. J is TRBJ1-1 and V is TRBV2; D uncertain. Trimming shortened V by 1 base and J by 5 bases, and 8 bases separated the two germline ends. The CDR3 has 13 amino acids. Germline V CDR1 and CDR2: SNHLY, FYNNEI. The CDR3 loop is CASSEGRRTEAFF. Here the CDR3 DNA reads TGTGCCAGCAGTGAAGGACGGAGAACTGAAGCTTTCTTT.

This clonotype was observed many times. The chain joins TRBV11-2 to TRBJ1-1, with D maybe TRBD1 (5 bases). The CDR3 covers 17 residues. The germline V gene encodes CDR1 SGHAT and CDR2 FQNNGV. V dropped 4 bases and J dropped 0 bases, with 18 bases sitting between them. CDR3 amino acids: CASSSWGRFFMNTEAFF. The CDR3 DNA is TGTGCCAGCAGCTCCTGGGGGAGGTTTTTTATGAACACTGAAGCTTTCTTT.